This TCR beta chain was found in a study of cytomegalovirus exposure and HLA in healthy donors. Notes on the study in general: The only immune exposure information that was available was CMV serostatus.

About this clone: Its matching antigen is unknown.

V dropped 2 bases and J dropped 2; count of bases not matched to a gene: 4. There are 14 residues in the CDR3. In germline, CDR1 is SGHRS, CDR2 YFSETQ. The PCR made use of 60 Vbeta and 13 Jbeta primers. Libraries were prepared by immunoSEQ multiplex PCR; TCRdb keeps only in-frame clonotypes and omits some of them. Among roughly 200,000 clones listed, 73% were seen once. The chain links TRBV5-1 to TRBJ2-7; 7 bases are shared with TRBD1. This sequence originates from a woman aged 25 to 45 in good health and CMV-seronegative. The material sequenced was PBMCs. The CDR3 nucleotides read TGCGCCAGCAGCTTCACAGGGGATCCCTACGAGCAGTACTTC. Translating it yields CASSFTGDPYEQYF. Variable domain in full (rest from reference TRBV5-1 and TRBJ2-7): KAGVTQTPRYLIKTRGQQVTLSCSPISGHRSVSWYQQTPGQGLQFLFEYFSETQRNKGNFPGRFSGRQFSNSRSEMNVSTLELGDSALYLCASSFTGDPYEQYFGPGTRLTVT.